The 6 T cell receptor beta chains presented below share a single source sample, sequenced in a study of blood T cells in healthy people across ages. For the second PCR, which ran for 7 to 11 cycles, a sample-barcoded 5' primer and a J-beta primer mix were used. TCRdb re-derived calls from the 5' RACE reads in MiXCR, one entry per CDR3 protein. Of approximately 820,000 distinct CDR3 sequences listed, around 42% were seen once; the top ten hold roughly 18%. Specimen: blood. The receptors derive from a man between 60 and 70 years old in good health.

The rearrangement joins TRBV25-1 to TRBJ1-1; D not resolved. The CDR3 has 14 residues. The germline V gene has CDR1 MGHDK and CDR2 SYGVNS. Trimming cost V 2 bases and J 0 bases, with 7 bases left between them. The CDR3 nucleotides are TGTGCCAGCAGTGAAATTGGTCTGAACACTGAAGCTTTCTTT. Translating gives CASSEIGLNTEAFF.

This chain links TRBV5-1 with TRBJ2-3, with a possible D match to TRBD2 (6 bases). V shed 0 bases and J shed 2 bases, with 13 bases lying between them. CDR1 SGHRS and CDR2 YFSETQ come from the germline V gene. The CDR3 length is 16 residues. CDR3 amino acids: CASSLAMGGPTDTQYF. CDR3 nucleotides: TGCGCCAGCAGCTTGGCCATGGGGGGACCCACAGATACGCAGTATTTT. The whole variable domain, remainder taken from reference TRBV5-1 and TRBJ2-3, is KAGVTQTPRYLIKTRGQQVTLSCSPISGHRSVSWYQQTPGQGLQFLFEYFSETQRNKGNFPGRFSGRQFSNSRSEMNVSTLELGDSALYLCASSLAMGGPTDTQYFGPGTRLTVL.

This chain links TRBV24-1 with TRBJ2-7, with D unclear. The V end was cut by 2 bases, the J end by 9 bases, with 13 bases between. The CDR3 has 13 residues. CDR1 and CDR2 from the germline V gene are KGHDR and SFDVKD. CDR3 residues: CATSDSRGHGQYF. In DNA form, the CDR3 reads TGTGCCACCAGTGATTCGCGAGGTCATGGGCAGTACTTC.

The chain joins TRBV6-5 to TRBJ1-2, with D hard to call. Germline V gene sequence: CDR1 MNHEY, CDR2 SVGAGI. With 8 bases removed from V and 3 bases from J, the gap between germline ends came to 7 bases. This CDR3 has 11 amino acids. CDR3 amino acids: CASASYYGYTF. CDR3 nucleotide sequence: TGTGCCAGCGCCTCCTACTATGGCTACACCTTC.

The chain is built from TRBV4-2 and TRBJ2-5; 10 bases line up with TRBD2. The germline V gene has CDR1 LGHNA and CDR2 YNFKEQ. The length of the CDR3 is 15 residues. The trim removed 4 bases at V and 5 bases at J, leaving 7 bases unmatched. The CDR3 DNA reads TGTGCCAGCAGCCTTCGGACTAGCGGCATGGAGACCCAGTACTTC. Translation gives CASSLRTSGMETQYF.

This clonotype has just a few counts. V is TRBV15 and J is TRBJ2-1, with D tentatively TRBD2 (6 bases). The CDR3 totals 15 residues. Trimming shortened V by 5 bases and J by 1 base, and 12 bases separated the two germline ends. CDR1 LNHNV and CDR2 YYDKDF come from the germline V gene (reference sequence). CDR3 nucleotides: TGTGCCACCAGCGGCCTCGGGACTTCCTACAATGAGCAGTTCTTC. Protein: CATSGLGTSYNEQFF.